This record concerns one T cell receptor (beta chain) sequence. The sample comes from a study of cytomegalovirus exposure and HLA in healthy donors. PCR amplification relied on 60 Vbeta primers (plus 13 Jbeta primers). Assay: immunoSEQ multiplex PCR; the TCRdb copy retains only in-frame clones and omits some. The table lists 210,000 or so clones, approximately 79% of them singletons. The sequence derives from a man younger than 30 in good health and CMV-seronegative. The specimen sequenced was PBMCs.

CDR3 nucleotides: TGTGCCAGCAGCCCCCAGGTGGGGAGTGAAAAACTGTTTTTT. It specifies CASSPQVGSEKLFF. The chain carries TRBV11-3 and TRBJ1-4; no definite D call. CDR3 length: 14 residues. Looked up from germline, CDR1 is SGHNT and CDR2 is YENEEA. V gave up 5 bases and J gave up 7 bases, with 14 bases separating them.